This T cell receptor beta chain was sequenced for a study of blood T cell repertoires in COVID-19. TCRdb's copy holds only in-frame clones and misses some; the assay was immunoSEQ multiplex PCR. Of 150,000 to 200,000 clones in the sample, roughly 82% were seen once. This CDR3 region has 14 residues. The ends were cut back, 8 bases at V and 0 bases at J, with 11 bases in the middle. In germline, CDR1 is SNHLY, CDR2 FYNNEI. This TCR was recovered from a woman aged 70-85 years with acute or convalescent COVID-19. The V gene is TRBV2, the J gene TRBJ2-1; D is possibly TRBD2 (5 bases). The source material was peripheral blood. The CDR3 region has the DNA TGTGCCAGCCTCAGAGGGAGCTCCTACAATGAGCAGTTCTTC. Translated: CASLRGSSYNEQFF.